These 12 T cell receptor beta chains were sequenced from one sample in a study of T cell repertoires in cytomegalovirus infection. TCRdb re-derived calls from the reads in MiXCR, one entry per CDR3 protein. Of 150,000 to 200,000 distinct CDR3 sequences in the sample, approximately 15% were seen once. The sample comprised PBMCs. These receptors all stem from a human donor in good health (CMV status not recorded). Some clones in this sample may be carry-over from other donors' samples.

This clonotype was seen ten or more times. The chain links TRBV7-2 to TRBJ2-2, with 12 bases lining up with TRBD2. CDR1 and CDR2 (germline): SGHTA, FQGNSA. The CDR3 runs to 18 residues. Losses at the gene ends were 4 bases for V and 0 bases for J; bases not matched to a gene: 6. The CDR3 spells CASSSRLAGESNTGELFF. CDR3 in DNA: TGTGCCAGCAGCTCCCGACTAGCGGGAGAGTCGAACACCGGGGAGCTGTTTTTT.

This clonotype occurred a few times. The chain joins TRBV4-2 to TRBJ2-5; 12 bases map to TRBD1. The CDR3 is made up of 16 amino acids. Trimming cost V 7 bases and J 3 bases; bases outside gene matches: 9. CDR1 and CDR2 (germline): LGHNA, YNFKEQ. The CDR3 sequence is CASTTGQGATEETQYF. Here the CDR3 DNA reads TGTGCCAGCACCACGGGACAGGGGGCGACGGAAGAGACCCAGTACTTC.

This clonotype occurred a few times. The chain couples TRBV7-2 to TRBJ2-3; D might be TRBD1 (6 bases). Germline V gene lookup returns CDR1 SGHTA and CDR2 FQGNSA. This CDR3 comprises 13 residues. Trimming removed 3 bases from V and 8 bases from J, with 12 bases in between. The CDR3 loop reads CASSFRQERTQYF. The CDR3 nucleotides are TGTGCCAGCAGCTTTAGACAGGAGCGTACGCAGTATTTT.

The chain joins TRBV20-1 to TRBJ1-2, with unresolved D. CDR1 and CDR2 from the germline V gene are DFQATT and SNEGSKA (reference sequence). V lost 4 bases and J lost 4, with 13 bases in between. The CDR3 has 13 residues. CDR3 loop: CSANPGRTYGYTF. CDR3 bases: TGCAGTGCTAACCCCGGACGGACCTATGGCTACACCTTC.

This clonotype appeared a few times. V and J are TRBV28 and TRBJ2-3; possibly TRBD1 for D (6 bases). The CDR3 loop spans 15 amino acids. The germline gives CDR1 MDHEN, CDR2 SYDVKM. V lost 4 bases to trimming and J lost 0 bases, with 11 bases between them. The CDR3 protein is CASSSQGTSTDTQYF. CDR3 DNA sequence: TGTGCCAGCAGTTCCCAGGGGACGAGCACAGATACGCAGTATTTT.

CDR3 in amino acids: CASSYWQLNTEAFF. CDR3 in DNA: TGTGCCAGCAGTTATTGGCAGCTGAACACTGAAGCTTTCTTT. The J gene is TRBJ1-1, the V gene TRBV6-2 or TRBV6-3; D call uncertain. This CDR3 is built from 14 residues. Germline-derived CDR1 and CDR2 are MNHEY and SVGEGT. The ends were cut back, 3 bases at V and 0 bases at J, with 8 bases in the middle.

This clonotype has at least ten counts. The V call is TRBV7-8, the J call TRBJ1-4, with D possibly matching TRBD1 (6 bases). Trimming left V 1 base short and J 6 bases short, with 12 bases between. CDR1 and CDR2 from the germline V gene are SGHVS and FQNEAQ. The CDR3 has 15 amino acids. In DNA form, the CDR3 reads TGTGCCAGCAGCTTAGGAGGGGCAGGGGATGAAAAACTGTTTTTT. This encodes CASSLGGAGDEKLFF.

The genes are TRBV29-1 and TRBJ2-5; 7 bases map to TRBD1. J was trimmed by 1 base and V by 2 bases; bases with no gene match: 1. From germline, CDR1 is SQVTM and CDR2 ANQGSEA. There are 13 residues in the CDR3. CDR3 residues: CSVERTGQETQYF. CDR3 nucleotides: TGCAGCGTTGAAAGGACAGGCCAAGAGACCCAGTACTTC.

V and J are TRBV2 and TRBJ2-7; 8 bases map to TRBD2. This CDR3 region has 14 residues. V gave up 2 bases and J gave up 2 bases; unmatched junction bases: 2. Germline CDR1 is SNHLY and CDR2 is FYNNEI. The chain's CDR3 is CASSEQREPYEQYF. As DNA, the CDR3 is TGTGCCAGCAGTGAACAGCGGGAGCCCTACGAGCAGTACTTC.

This sequence joins TRBV6-4 and TRBJ2-3, with a tentative D call TRBD2 (6 bases). Trimming shortened V by 4 bases and J by 10 bases, and 15 bases separated the two germline ends. The CDR3 runs 13 residues. CDR1 is MRHNA, CDR2 SNTAGT, per germline. CDR3 coding DNA: TGTGCCAGCAGTGGTGGAGGGCTCCTGCCGCAGTATTTT. Translated, it gives CASSGGGLLPQYF.

The V gene is TRBV28, the J gene TRBJ2-1, with 8 nucleotides matching TRBD1. Losses at the gene ends were 6 bases for V and 3 bases for J; bases not matched to a gene: 7. The CDR3 totals 15 residues. From germline, CDR1 is MDHEN and CDR2 SYDVKM. CDR3 residues: CASSLQGGLYNEQFF. CDR3 bases: TGTGCCAGCAGCCTACAGGGGGGACTCTACAATGAGCAGTTCTTC. The variable domain in full, with the rest retrieved from reference TRBV28 and TRBJ2-1, is DVKVTQSSRYLVKRTGEKVFLECVQDMDHENMFWYRQDPGLGLRLIYFSYDVKMKEKGDIPEGYSVSREKKERFSLILESASTNQTSMYLCASSLQGGLYNEQFFGPGTRLTVL.

This clonotype has at least ten counts. J is TRBJ1-1 and V is TRBV7-9, with D maybe TRBD1 (5 bases). V lost 0 bases to trimming and J lost 1 base, with 9 bases between them. Germline CDR1 is SEHNR and CDR2 is FQNEAQ (reference sequence). The CDR3 loop spans 15 amino acids. CDR3 in DNA: TGTGCCAGCAGCTTAGCCTCGGGACGGAACACTGAAGCTTTCTTT. This codes for CASSLASGRNTEAFF. The full variable domain, in which reference TRBV7-9 and TRBJ1-1 provide the parts outside the CDR3, is DTGVSQNPRHKITKRGQNVTFRCDPISEHNRLYWYRQTLGQGPEFLTYFQNEAQLEKSRLLSDRFSAERPKGSFSTLEIQRTEQGDSAMYLCASSLASGRNTEAFFGQGTRLTVV.